The 20 T cell receptor beta chains in this list originate from one sample, sequenced in a study of cytomegalovirus exposure and HLA in healthy donors (dated by TCRdb to 2016 to 2017). Library creation used the immunoSEQ multiplex PCR assay. A mixture of 60 forward primers for TCR Vbeta segments and 13 reverse primers for TCR Jbeta segments was used in the multiplex PCR. The table was pulled from immuneACCESS by TCRdb, which kept in-frame rearrangements only. Such tables lose some clones; where checked, under half of the loss comes from unresolved V genes, and the rest has no known cause. The table held for this sample gives roughly 77,000 clones. About 4.6% of the sample goes to the ten largest clones. The sequenced sample was PBMCs. These receptors were collected from a young man in good health and CMV-seronegative.

The rearrangement joins TRBV11-3 to TRBJ2-1; 7 nucleotides match TRBD1. The trim removed 1 base at V and 2 bases at J, leaving 2 bases unmatched. Germline V CDR1 and CDR2: SGHNT, YENEEA. This CDR3 contains 15 residues. CDR3 amino acids: CASSLGQGAYNEQFF. Here the CDR3 DNA reads TGTGCCAGCAGCTTAGGACAGGGCGCCTACAATGAGCAGTTCTTC. The entire variable domain, with the rest obtained from reference TRBV11-3 and TRBJ2-1, is as follows: EAGVVQSPRYKIIEKKQPVAFWCNPISGHNTLYWYLQNLGQGPELLIRYENEEAVDDSQLPKDRFSAERLKGVDSTLKIQPAELGDSAVYLCASSLGQGAYNEQFFGPGTRLTVL.

The chain carries TRBV9 and TRBJ2-7, with D unresolved. The germline V gene encodes CDR1 SGDLS and CDR2 YYNGEE. The V end was cut by 2 bases, the J end by 1 base, with 10 bases between. CDR3 size: 14 residues. CDR3 nucleotides: TGTGCCAGCAGCGTCCAGGAAGTTTCCTACGAGCAGTACTTC. It specifies CASSVQEVSYEQYF.

This chain uses TRBV6-6 with TRBJ1-1; 8 nucleotides agree with TRBD1. This CDR3 contains 15 residues. V trimming: 5 bases; J trimming: 4 bases; junction bases outside the gene matches: 9. Per the germline V gene, CDR1 is MNHNY and CDR2 is SVGAGI (reference sequence). The DNA for the CDR3 is TGTGCCAGCAGTACATCGGACAGGGCTGGCACTGAAGCTTTCTTT. It yields the protein CASSTSDRAGTEAFF.

V and J are TRBV7-9 and TRBJ1-1; 9 nucleotides align to TRBD1. With 5 bases clipped from V and 5 bases from J, the junction kept 9 bases outside the gene matches. This CDR3 is built from 15 residues. The germline V gene encodes CDR1 SEHNR and CDR2 FQNEAQ (reference sequence). The CDR3: CASSSAGTGNTEAFF. As DNA, the CDR3 is TGTGCCAGCAGCAGTGCCGGGACAGGGAATACTGAAGCTTTCTTT.

J is TRBJ1-1 and V is TRBV19, with 10 bases matching TRBD1. J gave up 6 bases and V 5 bases, and 6 bases lay outside the gene matches. The CDR3 contains 14 residues. The V gene's germline CDR1 is LNHDA and CDR2 SQIVND (reference sequence). The CDR3 coding sequence is TGTGCCAGTAGTGACTGGGACAGGGGATCTGAAGCTTTCTTT. Translating gives CASSDWDRGSEAFF.

J is TRBJ1-2 and V is TRBV21-1; TRBD1, the table's D call, was not compared with the DNA. TRBV21-1 is a pseudogene. The CDR3 contains 14 residues. The CDR3 region has the DNA TGTGCCAGCAGCTCACGGACAGGCGTACCCCAAGACACCTTC. It is translated as CASSSRTGVPQDTF.

V gene TRBV19 combines with J gene TRBJ2-1, with 8 bases identical to TRBD2. The germline gives CDR1 LNHDA, CDR2 SQIVND (reference sequence). The CDR3 is 16 amino acids. Losses at the gene ends were 5 bases for V and 7 bases for J; bases not matched to a gene: 13. CDR3 sequence (DNA): TGTGCCAGTAGTTCCAAACTAGCGGTCCGAGGGAATGAGCAGTTCTTC. Its translation: CASSSKLAVRGNEQFF.

This chain joins TRBV15 and TRBJ2-3; 12 nucleotides line up with TRBD2. Per the germline V gene, CDR1 is LNHNV and CDR2 is YYDKDF (reference sequence). The CDR3 consists of 14 residues. The V and J ends lost 8 bases and 4 bases, in that order; junction bases with no gene match: 4. CDR3 region: CATGRLAGADTQYF. DNA of the CDR3: TGTGCCACCGGAAGACTAGCGGGAGCAGATACGCAGTATTTT.

This chain joins TRBV6-4 and TRBJ2-3; 9 bases agree with TRBD2. J lost 1 base, V lost 4 bases, and 0 bases had no gene match. Germline V gene sequence: CDR1 MRHNA, CDR2 SNTAGT. The CDR3 loop spans 14 amino acids. The CDR3, as DNA: TGTGCCAGCAGTGCTAGCGGGGGCACAGATACGCAGTATTTT. Protein product: CASSASGGTDTQYF.

In DNA, the CDR3 is TGCAGCGTACAGGATTTTAGGTCCTACAATGAGCAGTTCTTC. This translates into CSVQDFRSYNEQFF. This chain uses TRBV29-1 with TRBJ2-1; the D gene is possibly TRBD1 (5 bases). The V end was cut by 6 bases, the J end by 1 base, with 13 bases between. The CDR3 runs 14 residues. Per germline, CDR1 SQVTM and CDR2 ANQGSEA.

The J gene is TRBJ2-1, the V gene TRBV5-1, with 11 bases lining up with TRBD2. The CDR3 has 14 amino acids. The J segment lost 3 bases and the V segment lost 4 bases, leaving 0 bases of the junction unmatched. Per the germline V gene, CDR1 is SGHRS and CDR2 is YFSETQ. CDR3 amino acids: CASSTSGSYNEQFF. The CDR3 nucleotides are TGCGCCAGCAGCACTAGCGGGAGCTACAATGAGCAGTTCTTC.

V is TRBV18 and J is TRBJ2-7, with D possibly matching TRBD2 (6 bases). Germline CDR1 KGHSH, CDR2 LQKENI. The V and J ends lost 3 bases and 3 bases respectively, with 9 bases between them. CDR3 size: 13 residues. The CDR3 spells CASSPGTRYEQYF. Here the CDR3 DNA reads TGTGCCAGCTCACCCGGGACTCGCTACGAGCAGTACTTC.

The V and J genes are TRBV19 and TRBJ1-5, with 9 bases fitting TRBD1. The V gene end was trimmed by 10 bases and the J gene end by 6 bases; junction bases not matched to a gene: 10. The CDR3 is 14 residues long. The germline V gene has CDR1 LNHDA and CDR2 SQIVND (reference sequence). The CDR3: CATSRGQGSQPQHF. CDR3 nucleotide sequence: TGTGCCACATCCCGGGGACAGGGCTCTCAGCCCCAGCATTTT.

The V call is TRBV5-4, the J call TRBJ1-3; 10 bases fit TRBD1. The CDR3 length is 16 residues. Per germline, CDR1 SGHNT and CDR2 YYREEE (reference sequence). With V trimmed by 0 bases and J by 3 bases, 3 bases remained unmatched. CDR3 region: CASSLGTGGSGNTIYF. CDR3 DNA: TGTGCCAGCAGCTTGGGGACAGGGGGAAGTGGAAACACCATATATTTT.

The V call is TRBV7-3, the J call TRBJ2-3; 9 nucleotides match TRBD2. Per the germline V gene, CDR1 is SGHTA and CDR2 is FQGTGA. CDR3 length equals 17 residues. J was trimmed by 2 bases and V by 3 bases; bases with no gene match: 9. CDR3 in DNA: TGTGCCAGCAGCTTGCGGGTAGCGGGGGCCCACACAGATACGCAGTATTTT. Its protein product is CASSLRVAGAHTDTQYF.

This chain joins TRBV5-6 and TRBJ2-7; the match to TRBD2 covers 9 bases. Germline CDR1 and CDR2: SGHDT and YYEEEE. This CDR3 is 17 amino acids long. Trimming took 3 bases from V and 3 from J; bases not matched to a gene: 13. This CDR3 is CASSSPLAAGGLYEQYF. CDR3 DNA sequence: TGTGCCAGCAGCTCCCCTCTCGCAGCGGGGGGACTCTACGAGCAGTACTTC. The variable domain in full, completed from reference TRBV5-6 and TRBJ2-7, reads DAGVTQSPTHLIKTRGQQVTLRCSPKSGHDTVSWYQQALGQGPQFIFQYYEEEERQRGNFPDRFSGHQFPNYSSELNVNALLLGDSALYLCASSSPLAAGGLYEQYFGPGTRLTVT.

The CDR3 is CASSPRVGRPSQETQYF. CDR3 bases: TGTGCCAGCAGCCCCCGGGTAGGAAGGCCTAGCCAAGAGACCCAGTACTTC. J is TRBJ2-5 and V is TRBV7-9, with D uncertain. Germline CDR1 SEHNR, CDR2 FQNEAQ (reference sequence). The germline V and J ends were trimmed by 5 bases and 1 base, with 20 bases remaining between them. The CDR3 is 17 amino acids.

The V call is TRBV18, the J call TRBJ2-5, with D hard to call. CDR1 KGHSH and CDR2 LQKENI come from the germline V gene. V was shortened by 5 bases and J by 3 bases, with 22 bases between the two germline ends. The CDR3 is 17 residues long. The CDR3 sequence: CASSTLSDTRQKETQYF. CDR3 bases: TGTGCCAGCTCAACATTGTCGGATACGCGGCAGAAAGAGACCCAGTACTTC.

The gene calls are TRBV5-1 and TRBJ2-6; no definite D call. This CDR3 contains 14 residues. CDR1 is SGHRS, CDR2 YFSETQ, per germline. Deletions cut 0 bases from V and 2 bases from J, with 3 bases between. CDR3 residues: CASSLATGANVLTF. DNA of the CDR3: TGCGCCAGCAGCTTGGCCACTGGGGCCAACGTCCTGACTTTC.

The CDR3, as DNA: TGTGCCAGTAGTACTACAGTTACCGGGGAGCTGTTTTTT. Protein: CASSTTVTGELFF. The chain links TRBV19 to TRBJ2-2; the D is unclear. CDR1 is LNHDA, CDR2 SQIVND, per germline (reference sequence). The V end lost 4 bases, the J end lost 5 bases, and 8 bases lay between the germline ends. The CDR3 length is 13 residues.